This T cell receptor beta chain came from a study of OX40 agonist ivuxolimab in advanced cancers. Points from the study as a whole: Some of the nonresponding patients also showed low levels of normalized T-cell clonal expansion.

Points on this clone: Its antigen is undetermined.

Assay used: immunoSEQ multiplex PCR; TCRdb lists only in-frame clones, some missing. The table includes around 80,000 clones, roughly 87% detected once. The clonotype comes from an adult with an advanced solid tumor such as melanoma, head and neck, liver or kidney cancer. Specimen: CD4+ or CD8+ T cells sorted from blood, collected in a trial of the OX40 agonist ivuxolimab.

The chain's CDR3 is CASSQGLAGAETQYF. The DNA for the CDR3 is TGTGCCAGCAGCCAAGGGCTAGCGGGAGCAGAGACCCAGTACTTC. This chain uses TRBV14 with TRBJ2-5, with TRBD2 identical over 10 bases. This CDR3 contains 15 residues. V trimming: 1 base; J trimming: 4 bases; junction bases outside the gene matches: 3. Looked up from germline, CDR1 is SGHDN and CDR2 is FVKESK.